The clone carrying this T cell receptor beta chain was counted between two and nine times. The antigen is unknown. These data come from a study of sequential checkpoint blockade in melanoma. Study-level results: About 30 times likelier clinical benefit followed increased tumor T-cell fraction and clonality.

Specified treatment: randomized to nivolumab then ipilimumab (arm A) or the reverse (arm B). Generated by immunoSEQ multiplex PCR, the TCRdb table keeps only in-frame clones and is missing some. This sample carries 2,000 to 2,500 clones, 16% of them seen once, and the ten largest clones take 15% to 20%. The sample was tumor tissue (inferred from file names), taken from a patient given nivolumab and ipilimumab in sequence. This sequence was found in a human donor with melanoma.

The CDR3: CASSTSGTSGGRQETQYF. CDR3 sequence (DNA): TGTGCCAGCAGCACATCCGGGACTAGCGGGGGGAGACAAGAGACCCAGTACTTC. The chain combines TRBV11-3 with TRBJ2-5; 15 bases are a match to TRBD2. V shed 5 bases and J 2 bases; nucleotides not matched to a gene: 9. CDR3 length: 18 amino acids. Germline CDR1 SGHNT, CDR2 YENEEA.